A selection of T cell receptor beta chains follows, all from one sample in a study of blood T cell repertoires in COVID-19. Assay: immunoSEQ multiplex PCR; the TCRdb copy retains only in-frame clones and omits some. This sample has roughly 220,000 clones, with around 90% found just once. The material sequenced was peripheral blood. These receptors were collected from a man aged 60-69 years with acute or convalescent COVID-19. CDR3s include the opening cysteine and the closing phenylalanine or tryptophan. Each record gives: D gene, J gene, V gene, clone size, CDR3 protein, CDR3 DNA. The D gene is left open where the match is weak. Some rows mark clone size as missing; the rest say once, few, many or name a class of expanded clone.

.	TRBJ2-7	TRBV6-6	.	CASSRQEQLSYEQYF	TGTGCCAGCAGTCGGCAGGAACAACTTTCCTACGAGCAGTACTTC
.	TRBJ2-1	TRBV24-1	.	CATSDWQVTYNEQFF	TGTGCCACCAGTGATTGGCAGGTCACATACAATGAGCAGTTCTTC
TRBD2	TRBJ2-3	TRBV5-1	.	CASSPGERGSTDTQYF	TGCGCCAGCAGCCCGGGGGAGCGGGGGTCGACAGATACGCAGTATTTT
TRBD1	TRBJ1-5	TRBV15	.	CATSSPTGYQPQHF	TGTGCCACCAGCAGCCCGACAGGGTACCAGCCCCAGCATTTT
TRBD1	TRBJ1-5	TRBV19	many	CASSMSRQGARSNQPQHF	TGTGCCAGTAGTATGTCCCGGCAGGGGGCGCGGAGCAATCAGCCCCAGCATTTT
TRBD1	TRBJ2-4	TRBV9	.	CASSVASGTGELAKNIQYF	TGTGCCAGCAGCGTAGCCTCCGGGACAGGGGAATTAGCCAAAAACATTCAGTACTTC
TRBD2	TRBJ2-1	TRBV7-2	.	CASSLGLAGGNEQFF	TGTGCCAGCAGCTTAGGACTAGCGGGGGGGAATGAGCAGTTCTTC
.	TRBJ2-7	TRBV3-1/TRBV3-2	once	CASSLRAYEQYF	TGTGCCAGCAGCCTCCGGGCCTACGAGCAGTACTTC
TRBD1	TRBJ2-7	TRBV4-1	few	CASSQDPTGVYEQYF	TGCGCCAGCAGCCAAGATCCAACAGGGGTCTACGAGCAGTACTTC
.	TRBJ1-1	TRBV6-5	few	CASSPFRGSTEAFF	TGTGCCAGCAGTCCCTTTAGGGGATCCACTGAAGCTTTCTTT
TRBD2	TRBJ2-5	TRBV19	.	CASSMGLREGRVQETQYF	TGTGCCAGTAGTATGGGGCTTCGGGAGGGGAGGGTCCAAGAGACCCAGTACTTC
.	TRBJ2-2	TRBV7-3	once	CASSGSSSGELFF	TGTGCCAGCAGCGGCTCCAGTTCCGGGGAGCTGTTTTTT
.	TRBJ1-1	TRBV18	many	CASSSVGGDTEAFF	TGTGCCAGCTCCTCAGTTGGGGGGGACACTGAAGCTTTCTTT
.	TRBJ1-1	TRBV3-1/TRBV3-2	.	CASRSSGTSTEAFF	TGTGCCAGCAGAAGTTCTGGGACTAGCACTGAAGCTTTCTTT
TRBD1	TRBJ2-2	TRBV6-5	.	CASGRDRGATGELFF	TGTGCCAGCGGGAGGGACAGGGGTGCCACCGGGGAGCTGTTTTTT
TRBD2	TRBJ2-7	TRBV5-1	.	CASSSGLAGGPHHEQYF	TGCGCCAGCAGCTCCGGACTAGCGGGGGGTCCACACCACGAGCAGTACTTC
.	TRBJ2-6	TRBV25-1	.	CASSELGLTSGANVLTF	TGTGCCAGCAGTGAATTAGGACTGACCTCTGGGGCCAACGTCCTGACTTTC
TRBD1	TRBJ2-2	TRBV5-1	.	CASSLQQGPTNTGELFF	TGCGCCAGCAGCTTGCAACAGGGGCCCACGAACACCGGGGAGCTGTTTTTT
.	TRBJ1-5	TRBV30	.	CAWTFGGLAQPQHF	TGTGCCTGGACCTTCGGGGGATTGGCTCAGCCCCAGCATTTT
TRBD1	TRBJ2-5	TRBV2	.	CASTLGGAGQETQYF	TGTGCCAGCACACTAGGGGGCGCAGGGCAAGAGACCCAGTACTTC
.	TRBJ2-3	TRBV6-5	.	CASSRVRGDTDTQYF	TGTGCCAGCAGCCGTGTGCGGGGCGACACAGATACGCAGTATTTT
.	TRBJ1-6	TRBV7-2	.	CASSFFSRSYNSPLHF	TGTGCCAGCAGCTTTTTCTCTCGGTCCTATAATTCACCCCTCCACTTT
TRBD1	TRBJ1-1	TRBV6-1	.	CASSEAPVGGTGLAFF	TGTGCCAGCAGTGAAGCCCCGGTTGGTGGGACAGGGCTCGCTTTCTTT
TRBD2	TRBJ2-3	TRBV7-3	.	CASSLLLTSGVGDTQYF	TGTGCCAGCAGCTTACTCCTCACTAGCGGGGTCGGGGATACGCAGTATTTT
TRBD1	TRBJ1-1	TRBV11-2	.	CASSPRDRRPEAFF	TGTGCCAGCAGCCCCCGGGACAGGAGGCCTGAAGCTTTCTTT
.	TRBJ1-1	TRBV4-1	.	CASSQSGERNTEAFF	TGCGCCAGCAGCCAGTCAGGGGAGAGGAACACTGAAGCTTTCTTT
TRBD1	TRBJ1-4	TRBV4-3	.	CASSQDVFRGSTNEKLFF	TGCGCCAGCAGCCAAGATGTATTCAGGGGGTCCACTAATGAAAAACTGTTTTTT
.	TRBJ2-1	TRBV5-1	.	CASSRTSYNEQFF	TGCGCCAGCAGCCGGACATCCTACAATGAGCAGTTCTTC
.	TRBJ1-5	TRBV6-5	.	CASSLTGSHQPQHF	TGTGCCAGCAGCCTCACAGGGTCCCATCAGCCCCAGCATTTT
TRBD1	TRBJ2-1	TRBV2	.	CASNGDRVSHEQFF	TGTGCCAGCAATGGGGACAGGGTATCCCATGAGCAGTTCTTC
TRBD2	TRBJ2-7	TRBV5-1	.	CASSWTSGVDYEQYF	TGCGCCAGCAGCTGGACTAGCGGGGTTGACTACGAGCAGTACTTC
TRBD1	TRBJ1-6	TRBV6-6	.	CASRPGTDNSPLHF	TGTGCCAGCAGACCCGGGACAGATAATTCACCCCTCCACTTT
.	TRBJ1-2	TRBV10-2	.	CASSEYNGGGYTF	TGCGCCAGCAGTGAATATAATGGAGGCGGCTACACCTTC
.	TRBJ2-1	TRBV7-9	.	CASSFNVEGSYNEQFF	TGTGCCAGCAGCTTCAACGTTGAGGGCAGCTACAATGAGCAGTTCTTC
TRBD2	TRBJ2-1	TRBV4-3	.	CASSQAGTSGGYNEQFF	TGCGCCAGCAGCCAAGCCGGGACTAGCGGGGGGTACAATGAGCAGTTCTTC
.	TRBJ2-4	TRBV6-6	.	CASSKGGPQNIQYF	TGTGCCAGCAGCAAAGGGGGACCCCAAAACATTCAGTACTTC